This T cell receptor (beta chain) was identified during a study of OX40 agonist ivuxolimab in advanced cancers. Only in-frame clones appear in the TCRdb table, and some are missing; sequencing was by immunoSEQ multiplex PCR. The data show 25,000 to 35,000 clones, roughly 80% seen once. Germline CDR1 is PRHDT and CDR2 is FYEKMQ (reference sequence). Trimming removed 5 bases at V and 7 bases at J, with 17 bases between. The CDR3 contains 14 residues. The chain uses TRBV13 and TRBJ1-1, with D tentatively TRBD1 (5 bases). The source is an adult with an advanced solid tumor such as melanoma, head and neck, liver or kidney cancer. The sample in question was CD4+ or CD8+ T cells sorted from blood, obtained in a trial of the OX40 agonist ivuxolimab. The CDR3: CASSETRGTHEAFF. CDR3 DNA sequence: TGTGCCAGCAGCGAGACCCGGGGGACCCATGAAGCTTTCTTT.